A single sample gave rise to the 13 T cell receptor beta chains below, sequenced in a study of blood T cell repertoires in COVID-19. Profiled with immunoSEQ multiplex PCR; TCRdb holds only in-frame clones, not every one. This sample has roughly 310,000 clones, with roughly 90% found just once. The material sequenced was peripheral blood. The source is a woman aged 50 to 65 with active or convalescent COVID-19.

The chain recombines TRBV19 with TRBJ2-1; possible D gene TRBD2, 5 bases. This CDR3 has 16 residues. From germline, CDR1 is LNHDA and CDR2 SQIVND (reference sequence). The V and J ends lost 5 bases and 9 bases respectively, with 23 bases between them. CDR3 residues: CASSGGGKASRGEQFF. CDR3 in DNA: TGTGCCAGTAGTGGAGGAGGAAAGGCTAGCCGGGGTGAGCAGTTCTTC.

The V call is TRBV5-1, the J call TRBJ1-1; 8 nucleotides line up with TRBD1. The CDR3 runs 14 residues. Germline V gene data show CDR1 as SGHRS and CDR2 as YFSETQ. Losses at the gene ends were 4 bases for V and 7 bases for J; bases not matched to a gene: 9. CDR3: CASSIGRGPLEAFF. In nucleotides, the CDR3 is TGCGCCAGCAGCATTGGCAGGGGGCCCCTTGAAGCTTTCTTT.

The genes are TRBV9 and TRBJ2-6; D is perhaps TRBD1 (5 bases). There are 14 residues in the CDR3. Trimming stripped 2 bases from V and 2 bases from J, with 5 bases between. From germline, CDR1 is SGDLS and CDR2 YYNGEE. Here the CDR3 DNA reads TGTGCCAGCAGCGTGACAGCTGGGGCCAACGTCCTGACTTTC. It specifies CASSVTAGANVLTF.

This clone was picked up one time. The chain employs TRBV6-2 or TRBV6-3 and TRBJ2-7; D is unclear. The CDR3 has 12 residues. Per germline, CDR1 MNHEY and CDR2 SVGEGT. V lost 2 bases and J 4 bases, leaving 6 bases between the germline ends. CDR3: CASSYTFYEQYF. DNA for the CDR3: TGTGCCAGCAGTTACACTTTTTACGAGCAGTACTTC.

The table lists this clone with a count of one. The chain recombines TRBV11-2 with TRBJ2-7; TRBD1 agrees at 8 bases. Per germline, CDR1 SGHAT and CDR2 FQNNGV. The CDR3 has 14 amino acids. V shed 5 bases, J shed 0 bases, and the junction held 3 bases outside the gene matches. The CDR3 protein is CASSPTGGSYEQYF. CDR3 coding DNA: TGTGCCAGCAGCCCCACAGGGGGCTCCTACGAGCAGTACTTC. The full variable domain, its missing parts supplied by reference TRBV11-2 and TRBJ2-7, is EAGVAQSPRYKIIEKRQSVAFWCNPISGHATLYWYQQILGQGPKLLIQFQNNGVVDDSQLPKDRFSAERLKGVDSTLKIQPAKLEDSAVYLCASSPTGGSYEQYFGPGTRLTVT.

J is TRBJ2-7 and V is TRBV11-2, with D possibly being TRBD2 (6 bases). Per germline, CDR1 SGHAT and CDR2 FQNNGV. The V end lost 3 bases, the J end lost 6 bases, and 15 bases lay between the germline ends. CDR3 length equals 14 residues. The chain's CDR3 is CASSFGRGASEQYF. In nucleotides, the CDR3 is TGTGCCAGCAGCTTTGGGCGGGGTGCCTCCGAGCAGTACTTC.

J is TRBJ1-4 and V is TRBV4-1; D is possibly TRBD1 (5 bases). V was trimmed by 1 base and J by 1 base, leaving 7 bases between them. Germline assignment: CDR1 MGHRA and CDR2 YSYEKL. This CDR3 is built from 15 residues. CDR3 coding DNA: TGCGCCAGCAGCCAAGTCGGGGGAACTAATGAAAAACTGTTTTTT. Translated, it gives CASSQVGGTNEKLFF.

The chain joins TRBV27 to TRBJ2-7, with 7 nucleotides matching TRBD1. Germline assignment: CDR1 MNHEY and CDR2 SMNVEV (reference sequence). The CDR3 consists of 12 residues. V shed 8 bases, J shed 5 bases, and the junction held 6 bases outside the gene matches. The CDR3 DNA sequence: TGTGCCAGCGGCAGGGGGTTCGACGAGCAGTACTTC. Translation gives CASGRGFDEQYF.

This sequence joins TRBV29-1 and TRBJ2-1; maybe TRBD1 (5 bases). The CDR3 runs to 14 residues. Trimming left V 1 base short and J 4 bases short, with 11 bases between. CDR1 is SQVTM, CDR2 ANQGSEA, per germline. CDR3: CSVEVGAHYNEQFF. DNA for the CDR3: TGCAGCGTTGAAGTTGGGGCCCATTACAATGAGCAGTTCTTC.

This chain joins TRBV28 and TRBJ1-1; no firm D call. This CDR3 is 12 amino acids long. Trimming stripped 5 bases from V and 8 bases from J, with 12 bases between. The V gene's germline CDR1 is MDHEN and CDR2 SYDVKM. The chain's CDR3 is CASSPLTYEAFF. Here the CDR3 DNA reads TGTGCCAGCAGTCCTCTCACATACGAAGCTTTCTTT. The complete variable domain, with remaining parts taken from reference TRBV28 and TRBJ1-1, reads DVKVTQSSRYLVKRTGEKVFLECVQDMDHENMFWYRQDPGLGLRLIYFSYDVKMKEKGDIPEGYSVSREKKERFSLILESASTNQTSMYLCASSPLTYEAFFGQGTRLTVV.

The CDR3 spells CAINTGGGGNEQFF. The CDR3 DNA follows: TGTGCCATCAATACAGGGGGAGGTGGGAATGAGCAGTTCTTC. V and J are TRBV2 and TRBJ2-1, with 8 bases identical to TRBD1. The CDR3 covers 14 residues. The V gene end was trimmed by 10 bases and the J gene end by 7 bases; junction bases not matched to a gene: 12. CDR1 is SNHLY and CDR2 is FYNNEI in the germline V gene.

The chain carries TRBV7-8 and TRBJ1-1; 7 bases fit TRBD1. The CDR3 is made up of 18 amino acids. With 0 bases clipped from V and 6 bases from J, the junction kept 16 bases outside the gene matches. CDR1 and CDR2 from the germline V gene are SGHVS and FQNEAQ. In DNA, the CDR3 is TGTGCCAGCAGCTTAGCCAGGGACAGTGGGGAGTTTAGTGCTGAAGCTTTCTTT. Protein: CASSLARDSGEFSAEAFF.

The J gene is TRBJ1-1, the V gene TRBV12-5; perhaps TRBD1 as D (5 bases). Germline V gene data show CDR1 as LGHNT and CDR2 as FRNRAP. The CDR3 has 16 residues. Trimming cost V 0 bases and J 6 bases, with 17 bases left between them. DNA for the CDR3: TGTGCTAGTGGTTTGGTAGGAGGGGCGAAGGCTCCTGAAGCTTTCTTT. Translation: CASGLVGGAKAPEAFF. Complete variable domain (other parts from reference TRBV12-5 and TRBJ1-1): DARVTQTPRHKVTEMGQEVTMRCQPILGHNTVFWYRQTMMQGLELLAYFRNRAPLDDSGMPKDRFSAEMPDATLATLKIQPSEPRDSAVYFCASGLVGGAKAPEAFFGQGTRLTVV.